Shown below are 21 T cell receptor beta chains from a single sample sequenced in a study of cytomegalovirus exposure and HLA in healthy donors. The study ran its PCR with 60 Vbeta and 13 Jbeta primers. Repertoires were generated with immunoSEQ multiplex PCR, while TCRdb's copy carries only in-frame clones and drops some. This sample carries around 200,000 clones, 75% to 85% of them seen once, and the ten largest clones take less than 3.5%. Sequenced input: PBMCs. The receptor source for this set is a woman aged 40 to 49 in good health and CMV-seronegative.

CDR3 sequence reads: CASSLLGAVLYNEQFF. The CDR3 DNA is TGTGCCAGCAGTCTATTAGGCGCGGTACTTTACAATGAGCAGTTCTTC. J is TRBJ2-1 and V is TRBV7-9; D is unresolved. Germline V gene sequence: CDR1 SEHNR, CDR2 FQNEAQ (reference sequence). The CDR3 is 16 residues long. With 6 bases removed from V and 4 bases from J, the gap between germline ends came to 19 bases.

This rearrangement joins TRBV18 to TRBJ1-1, with TRBD1 as a possible D gene (6 bases). Trimming took off 3 bases at V and 9 bases at J, with 14 bases between the two ends. CDR1 is KGHSH, CDR2 LQKENI, per germline. The CDR3 runs to 13 residues. The DNA for the CDR3 is TGTGCCAGCTCACCCATGGGGGCTGTGCAAGCTTTCTTT. It encodes CASSPMGAVQAFF.

The chain couples TRBV28 to TRBJ2-7; TRBD1 matches at 10 bases. The V gene end was trimmed by 5 bases and the J gene end by 0 bases; junction bases not matched to a gene: 10. The CDR3 is 17 residues long. CDR1 is MDHEN, CDR2 SYDVKM, per germline. The CDR3 is CASSPRQGAVSSYEQYF. The CDR3 DNA sequence: TGTGCCAGCAGTCCCCGACAGGGGGCGGTGAGCTCCTACGAGCAGTACTTC.

V and J are TRBV19 and TRBJ2-7; TRBD1 aligns across 12 bases. Germline assignment: CDR1 LNHDA and CDR2 SQIVND (reference sequence). The CDR3 length is 15 residues. Trimming cost V 6 bases and J 7 bases; bases outside gene matches: 10. CDR3 in DNA: TGTGCCAGTAGCTGGGGACAGGGGGCCCCGGGGGAGCAGTACTTC. Protein product: CASSWGQGAPGEQYF.

The chain combines TRBV30 with TRBJ1-5; a weak D match, TRBD1 (5 bases). The CDR3 loop spans 14 amino acids. Germline V lookup: CDR1 GTSNPN, CDR2 SVGIG (reference sequence). The ends were cut back, 1 base at V and 1 base at J, with 8 bases in the middle. The CDR3 here is CAWSGEGSNQPQHF. The DNA for the CDR3 is TGTGCCTGGAGTGGGGAGGGGAGCAATCAGCCCCAGCATTTT.

This chain joins TRBV5-1 and TRBJ1-6, with D unresolved. V was cut by 0 bases and J by 6 bases, with 4 bases left in between. The CDR3 has 13 residues. Germline CDR1 reads SGHRS; CDR2 reads YFSETQ. This CDR3 is CASSLGSNSPLHF. The CDR3 coding sequence is TGCGCCAGCAGCTTGGGTAGTAATTCACCCCTCCACTTT.

The rearrangement uses TRBV2 and TRBJ1-2; D call uncertain. The CDR3 contains 13 residues. CDR1 and CDR2 from the germline V gene are SNHLY and FYNNEI. V dropped 3 bases and J dropped 5 bases, with 10 bases sitting between them. CDR3 nucleotide sequence: TGTGCCAGCAGTGATTGGCAGGCTTATGGCTACACCTTC. As protein: CASSDWQAYGYTF. Full variable domain (outside the CDR3, taken from reference TRBV2 and TRBJ1-2): EPEVTQTPSHQVTQMGQEVILRCVPISNHLYFYWYRQILGQKVEFLVSFYNNEISEKSEIFDDQFSVERPDGSNFTLKIRSTKLEDSAMYFCASSDWQAYGYTFGSGTRLTVV.

The rearrangement links TRBV27 to TRBJ2-7; 8 bases match TRBD1. The CDR3 is 16 amino acids. With 8 bases clipped from V and 1 base from J, the junction kept 13 bases outside the gene matches. The germline gives CDR1 MNHEY, CDR2 SMNVEV (reference sequence). In nucleotides, the CDR3 is TGTGCCAGCCGTAGTTTCGCAGGGGGCCTGTCCTACGAGCAGTACTTC. It specifies CASRSFAGGLSYEQYF.

V and J are TRBV5-1 and TRBJ2-7; 7 positions agree with TRBD2. CDR3 length equals 16 residues. Germline assignment: CDR1 SGHRS and CDR2 YFSETQ. The junction had 13 bases not matched to a gene; V was cut back by 0 bases and J by 7 bases. This CDR3 reads CASSLVGGGTLREQYF. CDR3 in DNA: TGCGCCAGCAGCTTGGTCGGGGGAGGGACGTTGAGGGAGCAGTACTTC.

The chain combines TRBV19 with TRBJ2-7, with D possibly matching TRBD1 (5 bases). CDR1 and CDR2 (germline): LNHDA, SQIVND (reference sequence). The CDR3 contains 13 residues. Trimming stripped 5 bases from V and 6 bases from J, with 14 bases between. The CDR3 sequence is CASSLQGVSEQYF. DNA of the CDR3: TGTGCCAGTAGTCTTCAAGGGGTCTCCGAGCAGTACTTC.

As DNA, the CDR3 is TGTGCCAGCAGCCCCCGGAGGCTTAATAGCAATCAGCCCCAGCATTTT. It yields the protein CASSPRRLNSNQPQHF. This chain links TRBV7-8 with TRBJ1-5; D is unresolved. This CDR3 region has 16 residues. Germline lookup yields CDR1 SGHVS and CDR2 FQNEAQ. Trimming pared 5 bases from V and 0 bases from J, leaving 14 bases between.

This sequence joins TRBV7-9 and TRBJ2-7; D is unresolved. The V gene's germline CDR1 is SEHNR and CDR2 FQNEAQ (reference sequence). Trimming pared 5 bases from V and 1 base from J, leaving 9 bases between. This CDR3 has 13 residues. CDR3 nucleotide sequence: TGTGCCAGCAGCCCGAAAACATCCTACGAGCAGTACTTC. Residues: CASSPKTSYEQYF.

The chain links TRBV5-1 to TRBJ2-7; 8 positions match TRBD2. The CDR3 extends over 16 amino acids. Germline V gives CDR1 SGHRS, CDR2 YFSETQ. V shed 1 base, J shed 6 bases, and the junction held 12 bases outside the gene matches. In nucleotides, the CDR3 is TGCGCCAGCAGCTTGTCCGTCTGGGCGGGAGGTAGCGAGCAGTACTTC. This gives the protein CASSLSVWAGGSEQYF. The full variable domain, its missing parts supplied by reference TRBV5-1 and TRBJ2-7, is KAGVTQTPRYLIKTRGQQVTLSCSPISGHRSVSWYQQTPGQGLQFLFEYFSETQRNKGNFPGRFSGRQFSNSRSEMNVSTLELGDSALYLCASSLSVWAGGSEQYFGPGTRLTVT.

This sequence joins TRBV6-1 and TRBJ1-2; no reliable D call. Trimming pared 2 bases from V and 2 bases from J, leaving 12 bases between. Germline V gene lookup returns CDR1 MNHNS and CDR2 SASEGT. The CDR3 length is 15 residues. The CDR3, as DNA: TGTGCCAGCAGTGAATATGCGGGTATCAACTATGGCTACACCTTC. It encodes CASSEYAGINYGYTF.

The chain joins TRBV7-3 to TRBJ1-4; possibly TRBD1 for D (6 bases). V gave up 5 bases and J gave up 6 bases, with 10 bases separating them. The CDR3 consists of 13 residues. Germline CDR1 is SGHTA and CDR2 is FQGTGA. This chain's CDR3 is CASSPDSYEKLFF. CDR3 coding DNA: TGTGCCAGCAGCCCGGACAGTTATGAAAAACTGTTTTTT.

CDR3 region: CASSLSTEAQHF. The DNA of the CDR3 is TGTGCCAGCAGCTTATCAACCGAGGCCCAGCATTTT. The rearrangement uses TRBV7-9 and TRBJ1-5, with no clear D. Germline V gene sequence: CDR1 SEHNR, CDR2 FQNEAQ (reference sequence). V lost 2 bases and J lost 11, with 10 bases in between. The CDR3 is 12 amino acids.

V is TRBV5-8 and J is TRBJ2-1, with 13 nucleotides matching TRBD2. Germline trimming cut 5 bases from V and 0 bases from J; bases unmatched to any gene: 8. Germline V gene lookup returns CDR1 SGHTS and CDR2 YDEGEE. The CDR3 runs to 18 residues. As DNA, the CDR3 is TGTGCCAGCAGATCACTAGCGGGAGGGGGAGCCTCCTACAATGAGCAGTTCTTC. It yields the protein CASRSLAGGGASYNEQFF.

V and J are TRBV4-1 and TRBJ2-3; 7 bases align to TRBD2. V trimming: 2 bases; J trimming: 4 bases; junction bases outside the gene matches: 18. The germline gives CDR1 MGHRA, CDR2 YSYEKL. CDR3 length: 19 amino acids. In DNA, the CDR3 is TGCGCCAGCAGCCAACGGGCACCCAAGGAGCGGGATTGGTCAGATACGCAGTATTTT. This gives the protein CASSQRAPKERDWSDTQYF.

This chain connects TRBV10-3 to TRBJ2-2, with 9 nucleotides matching TRBD2. This CDR3 has 15 residues. CDR1 and CDR2 (germline): ENHRY, SYGVKD. V shed 0 bases and J 4 bases; nucleotides not matched to a gene: 0. The CDR3 here is CAISESSGGTGELFF. CDR3 bases: TGTGCCATCAGTGAGTCTAGCGGGGGCACCGGGGAGCTGTTTTTT.

The table lists this clone with a count of one. The rearrangement joins TRBV4-1 to TRBJ2-1; 7 positions agree with TRBD2. Germline V gives CDR1 MGHRA, CDR2 YSYEKL. V trimming: 1 base; J trimming: 15 bases; junction bases outside the gene matches: 9. The CDR3 spans 13 residues. CDR3 amino acids: CASSQGERENPFF. As DNA, the CDR3 is TGCGCCAGCAGCCAAGGAGAGCGGGAAAATCCGTTCTTC.

This chain uses TRBV5-1 with TRBJ2-6; 8 bases match TRBD1. The CDR3 spans 17 residues. CDR1 and CDR2 from the germline V gene are SGHRS and YFSETQ. With V trimmed by 6 bases and J by 2 bases, 10 bases remained unmatched. The CDR3 DNA follows: TGCGCCAGCACCTCGGGCAGGGGGCCTACTGGGGCCAACGTCCTGACTTTC. Translated, it gives CASTSGRGPTGANVLTF.